This TCR beta chain derives from a study of shared clonotypes between healthy human individuals. Turning to this clone: Its cognate antigen is unknown.

The ends lost 8 bases at V and 6 bases at J; junction bases unmatched: 6. The length of the CDR3 is 15 residues. CDR1 WSHSY and CDR2 SAAADI come from the germline V gene. The study, taken as a whole, reports: A small donor pool kept down the genetic and exposure-history diversity that was represented. Estimated richness values were generally larger in naive subsets than in memory subsets. Clonotypes shared by all four donors outscored non-shared clonotypes in generation probability.

Produced via immunoSEQ multiplex PCR; TCRdb's table is partial and in-frame only. This table has 2 million to 2.5 million clones, 95% appearing once. Division of CD4+ cells produced a CD45RA+ naive subset and a CD45RA-negative memory subset. The V call is TRBV10-2, the J call TRBJ2-2; 13 bases are shared with TRBD2. This clonotype was obtained from a man aged 18 to 30 in good health. Sequenced material: naive CD4+ T cells sorted from blood. Subset specified: CD45RA+ positively selected. Here the CDR3 reads CASLTSGRAPGELFF. The CDR3 nucleotides are TGCGCCAGCCTTACTAGCGGGAGGGCCCCCGGGGAGCTGTTTTTT.